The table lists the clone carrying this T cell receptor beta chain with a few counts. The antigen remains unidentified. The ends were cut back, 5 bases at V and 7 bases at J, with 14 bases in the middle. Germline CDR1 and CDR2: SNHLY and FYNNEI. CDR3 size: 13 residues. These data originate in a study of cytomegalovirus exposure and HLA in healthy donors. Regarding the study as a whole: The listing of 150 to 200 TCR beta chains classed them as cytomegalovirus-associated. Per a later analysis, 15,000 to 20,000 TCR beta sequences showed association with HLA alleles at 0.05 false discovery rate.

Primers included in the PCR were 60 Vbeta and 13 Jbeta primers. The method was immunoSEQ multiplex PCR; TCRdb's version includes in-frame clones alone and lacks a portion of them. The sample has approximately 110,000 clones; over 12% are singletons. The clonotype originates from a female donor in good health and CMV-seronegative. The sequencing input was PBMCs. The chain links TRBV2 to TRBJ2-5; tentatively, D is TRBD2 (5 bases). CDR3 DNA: TGTGCCAGCAGTCGAGAGGGATCCGGGACCCAGTACTTC. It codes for CASSREGSGTQYF.